These T cell receptor beta chains were read from a single sample in a study of blood T cell repertoires in COVID-19. Method: immunoSEQ multiplex PCR; TCRdb's copy keeps in-frame clones and lacks some. The table includes 150,000 or so clones, around 85% detected once. Sequenced material: peripheral blood. These receptors were collected from a human donor in a cohort sampled during active COVID-19. CDR3s include the opening cysteine and the closing phenylalanine or tryptophan. Each record gives: J gene, clone size, D gene, V gene, CDR3 protein, CDR3 DNA. A D gene is named only where the DNA matches it firmly. Expanded clones get a size class; other rows say once, few or many, or leave the size out.

J gene: TRBJ2-2; clone size: .; D gene: .; V gene: TRBV7-3; CDR3 protein: CASSLVAGNTGELFF; CDR3 DNA: TGTGCCAGCAGCTTAGTGGCGGGAAACACCGGGGAGCTGTTTTTT
J gene: TRBJ1-2; clone size: .; D gene: TRBD1; V gene: TRBV3-1/TRBV3-2; CDR3 protein: CASRASRGPGYGYTF; CDR3 DNA: TGTGCCAGCAGGGCCTCCAGGGGGCCGGGCTATGGCTACACCTTC
J gene: TRBJ2-2; clone size: .; D gene: .; V gene: TRBV6-2/TRBV6-3; CDR3 protein: CASTPGLTGELFF; CDR3 DNA: TGTGCCAGCACCCCGGGCCTTACGGGGGAGCTGTTTTTT
J gene: TRBJ2-7; clone size: .; D gene: TRBD1; V gene: TRBV7-2; CDR3 protein: CASSVTGSTYEQYF; CDR3 DNA: TGTGCCAGCAGCGTGACAGGGTCAACCTACGAGCAGTACTTC
J gene: TRBJ1-1; clone size: .; D gene: .; V gene: TRBV27; CDR3 protein: CASSLQGSRGAFF; CDR3 DNA: TGTGCCAGCAGTTTACAGGGGAGTCGTGGAGCTTTCTTT
J gene: TRBJ2-7; clone size: .; D gene: TRBD2; V gene: TRBV19; CDR3 protein: CASSLAGAPGQYF; CDR3 DNA: TGTGCCAGTAGTCTGGCGGGAGCCCCTGGGCAGTACTTC
J gene: TRBJ2-7; clone size: .; D gene: .; V gene: TRBV3-1/TRBV3-2; CDR3 protein: CASSQEWDLFYEQYF; CDR3 DNA: TGTGCCAGCAGCCAAGAATGGGACTTGTTCTACGAGCAGTACTTC
J gene: TRBJ2-4; clone size: .; D gene: TRBD1; V gene: TRBV7-9; CDR3 protein: CASSPGTGNIQYF; CDR3 DNA: TGTGCCAGCAGCCCCGGGACAGGAAACATTCAGTACTTC
J gene: TRBJ1-1; clone size: once; D gene: .; V gene: TRBV2; CDR3 protein: CASSRRDTEAFF; CDR3 DNA: TGTGCCAGCAGTCGCAGGGACACTGAAGCTTTCTTT
J gene: TRBJ1-6; clone size: .; D gene: .; V gene: TRBV6-1; CDR3 protein: CASSESQGEAPLHF; CDR3 DNA: TGTGCCAGCAGTGAGTCACAGGGCGAGGCACCCCTCCACTTT
J gene: TRBJ2-7; clone size: .; D gene: TRBD1; V gene: TRBV29-1; CDR3 protein: CSVEDSGTGKGWRQYF; CDR3 DNA: TGCAGCGTTGAAGACTCCGGGACAGGGAAGGGCTGGAGGCAGTACTTC
J gene: TRBJ1-6; clone size: .; D gene: .; V gene: TRBV6-6; CDR3 protein: CASSYGGQNSPLHF; CDR3 DNA: TGTGCCAGCAGTTACGGAGGACAGAATTCACCCCTCCACTTT
J gene: TRBJ2-7; clone size: .; D gene: .; V gene: TRBV19; CDR3 protein: CASSIPGSYEQYF; CDR3 DNA: TGTGCCAGTAGTATTCCAGGGTCCTACGAGCAGTACTTC
J gene: TRBJ1-6; clone size: .; D gene: .; V gene: TRBV7-2; CDR3 protein: CASSLIGGSMAGDNSPLHF; CDR3 DNA: TGTGCCAGCAGCTTAATAGGGGGTTCCATGGCAGGGGATAATTCACCCCTCCACTTT
J gene: TRBJ2-1; clone size: .; D gene: TRBD2; V gene: TRBV10-3; CDR3 protein: CANSLAFDNEQFF; CDR3 DNA: TGTGCCAACTCACTAGCGTTCGACAATGAGCAGTTCTTC
J gene: TRBJ1-5; clone size: .; D gene: .; V gene: TRBV6-1; CDR3 protein: CASSGAQGGQPQHF; CDR3 DNA: TGTGCCAGCAGTGGAGCACAGGGCGGCCAGCCCCAGCATTTT
J gene: TRBJ1-2; clone size: .; D gene: .; V gene: TRBV14; CDR3 protein: CASSQGPRFEGYTF; CDR3 DNA: TGTGCCAGCAGCCAAGGTCCCCGTTTTGAGGGCTACACCTTC
J gene: TRBJ1-1; clone size: .; D gene: TRBD1; V gene: TRBV11-3; CDR3 protein: CASSLRDRANTEAFF; CDR3 DNA: TGTGCCAGCAGCCTTCGGGACAGAGCAAACACTGAAGCTTTCTTT
J gene: TRBJ2-5; clone size: .; D gene: .; V gene: TRBV14; CDR3 protein: CASSQDFIETQYF; CDR3 DNA: TGTGCCAGCAGCCAAGATTTCATTGAGACCCAGTACTTC
J gene: TRBJ2-7; clone size: .; D gene: TRBD2; V gene: TRBV19; CDR3 protein: CANGTSRTYEQYF; CDR3 DNA: TGTGCCAATGGGACTAGCAGGACCTACGAGCAGTACTTC
J gene: TRBJ1-5; clone size: .; D gene: .; V gene: TRBV19; CDR3 protein: CASSIDLGQPQHF; CDR3 DNA: TGTGCCAGTAGTATAGATTTGGGCCAGCCCCAGCATTTT
J gene: TRBJ1-1; clone size: .; D gene: .; V gene: TRBV10-3; CDR3 protein: CAISASGARKMNTEAFF; CDR3 DNA: TGTGCCATCAGTGCTTCAGGGGCGCGAAAGATGAACACTGAAGCTTTCTTT
J gene: TRBJ2-6; clone size: .; D gene: TRBD1; V gene: TRBV18; CDR3 protein: CASSLAQGAAGANVLTF; CDR3 DNA: TGTGCCAGCTCACTAGCACAGGGGGCGGCTGGGGCCAACGTCCTGACTTTC